The rows below give T cell receptor beta chains drawn from one sample of a study of cytomegalovirus exposure and HLA in healthy donors. Sequenced by immunoSEQ multiplex PCR; TCRdb stores in-frame clones only, minus some. The sample carries some 180,000 clones, around 77% recorded once. Sequencing was performed on PBMCs. The receptors derive from a young woman in good health and CMV-seronegative. The CDR3 runs from the conserved cysteine through the conserved F or W. The order of the fields is D gene, clone size, V gene, J gene, CDR3 DNA, CDR3 protein. The D gene is left open where the match is weak. Clone size is not always given. Where it is, it says once, few, many or a class for expanded clones.

>NA|NA|TRBV6-5|TRBJ2-3
TGTGCCAGCAGGCCAGGGGCCCATGGAGATACGCAGTATTTT
CASRPGAHGDTQYF
>NA|NA|TRBV5-6|TRBJ2-2
TGTGCCAGCAGCCCCGGAGGAGGATTCTTTGGGGAGCTGTTTTTT
CASSPGGGFFGELFF
>NA|few|TRBV29-1|TRBJ1-1
TGCAGCGTTGGACGGGGTGGCGACACTGAAGCTTTCTTT
CSVGRGGDTEAFF
>NA|NA|TRBV18|TRBJ2-4
TGTGCCAGCTCACCCCTAGCCCCTTCTGCCAAAAACATTCAGTACTTC
CASSPLAPSAKNIQYF
>NA|NA|TRBV5-1|TRBJ1-2
TGCGCCAGCAGCCCAGGACTGGAGATCGATGGCTACACCTTC
CASSPGLEIDGYTF
>TRBD2|few|TRBV19|TRBJ2-3
TGTGCCAGTAGTATCCGGCGGGAGTACGCAGATACGCAGTATTTT
CASSIRREYADTQYF
>TRBD1|NA|TRBV7-8|TRBJ1-4
TGTGCCAGCAACCCCAACAGGGGGCTTAATGAAAAACTGTTTTTT
CASNPNRGLNEKLFF
>TRBD2|NA|TRBV10-3|TRBJ2-3
TGTGCCATCAGTGAGTATCTAGCGGGTAGCACAGATACGCAGTATTTT
CAISEYLAGSTDTQYF
>NA|NA|TRBV7-9|TRBJ1-1
TGTGCCAGCAGCTTAGAGATGACAGGGAACACTGAAGCTTTCTTT
CASSLEMTGNTEAFF
>NA|NA|TRBV7-9|TRBJ2-7
TGTGCCAGCAGCGTCCGTCTTCTTGACAGGCACCGCTACGAGCAGTACTTC
CASSVRLLDRHRYEQYF
>TRBD2|NA|TRBV28|TRBJ2-1
TGTGCCAGCAGTTTAAGACTAGCGGGCTACAATGAGCAGTTCTTC
CASSLRLAGYNEQFF
>TRBD2|NA|TRBV4-2|TRBJ2-2
TGTGCCAGCAGCCAAGAAGGCGGGAGTAGAACCGGGGAGCTGTTTTTT
CASSQEGGSRTGELFF
>TRBD2|NA|TRBV18|TRBJ2-1
TGTGCCAGCTCTTACCTAGCGGGAGTAGGCAATGAGCAGTTCTTC
CASSYLAGVGNEQFF
>TRBD2|NA|TRBV18|TRBJ2-7
TGTGCCAGCTCATCCTTTGGCGGGGGGAGGTACGAGCAGTACTTC
CASSSFGGGRYEQYF
>NA|NA|TRBV30|TRBJ1-1
TGTGCCTGGAGTAACTCGCTGAACACTGAAGCTTTCTTT
CAWSNSLNTEAFF
>NA|few|TRBV28|TRBJ1-2
TGTGCCAGCAGCCTATCCAAACTAAGTGGCTACACCTTC
CASSLSKLSGYTF
>TRBD2|NA|TRBV4-2|TRBJ2-3
TGTGCCAGCAGCCAAGGTCCTAGCGGGGTGAGCACAGATACGCAGTATTTT
CASSQGPSGVSTDTQYF
>NA|NA|TRBV27|TRBJ1-5
TGTGCCAGCAGTTCCTATTCGGGGGGAGGCAATCAGCCCCAGCATTTT
CASSSYSGGGNQPQHF
>NA|NA|TRBV28|TRBJ1-4
TGTGCCAGCAGTTTAATTGGGCGGGGGGCGATTGAAAAACTGTTTTTT
CASSLIGRGAIEKLFF
>NA|NA|TRBV7-9|TRBJ1-1
TGTTCCAGCGCCAGCGGACTCAGGGGAGCTTTCTTT
CSSASGLRGAFF
>NA|once|TRBV18|TRBJ2-2
TGTGCCAGCTCATTTAGTCAACTCAACGAGGAGCTGTTTTTT
CASSFSQLNEELFF
>NA|NA|TRBV6-1|TRBJ1-4
TGTGCCAGCAGTGTGACAGGCACTAATGAAAAACTGTTTTTT
CASSVTGTNEKLFF
>NA|NA|TRBV18|TRBJ2-7
TGTGCCAGCTCACCGGGCAGGGTGACCTACGAGCAGTACTTC
CASSPGRVTYEQYF
>TRBD1|NA|TRBV7-2|TRBJ1-4
TGTGCCAGCAGCTTAGACAGACAGGGGATCGAAAAACTGTTTTTT
CASSLDRQGIEKLFF
>NA|NA|TRBV29-1|TRBJ1-4
TGCAGCGTTGAAGTAGGAGGAAAACTGTTTTTT
CSVEVGGKLFF
>NA|NA|TRBV7-2|TRBJ2-5
TGTGCCAGCTCGCGGAGGCCCCTCGTGTTCGAGACCCAGTACTTC
CASSRRPLVFETQYF
>TRBD1|NA|TRBV5-1|TRBJ1-5
TGCGCCAGCAGCTGGGGGACAGGGCCCAATCAGCCCCAGCATTTT
CASSWGTGPNQPQHF
>NA|NA|TRBV7-9|TRBJ2-3
TGTGCCAGCAGCCCCGGGGGGCCCCACACGCAGTATTTT
CASSPGGPHTQYF
>TRBD1|NA|TRBV6-5|TRBJ1-1
TGTGCCAGCAGTCCCGGGACAGGGGCGCCGGGGGAAGCTTTCTTT
CASSPGTGAPGEAFF
>NA|NA|TRBV5-8|TRBJ2-1
TGTGCCAGCAGCTTGACATCCCGGGGGAGGAATGAGCAGTTCTTC
CASSLTSRGRNEQFF
>NA|NA|TRBV7-9|TRBJ1-2
TGTGCCAGCAGCGAGGGGGGGACATTAGCTAACTATGGCTACACCTTC
CASSEGGTLANYGYTF
>TRBD1|NA|TRBV5-1|TRBJ1-1
TGCGCCAGCAGCTTGGGGGGACAGACAGGGGGCAAAGCTTTCTTT
CASSLGGQTGGKAFF
>TRBD1|NA|TRBV7-9|TRBJ2-7
TGTGCCAGCAGCCCAGGGACAGGATCTTCTTACGAGCAGTACTTC
CASSPGTGSSYEQYF
>TRBD2|NA|TRBV6-1|TRBJ2-3
TGTGCCAGCAGTGCGAGGATTAGCGGGGGCCGCACAGATACGCAGTATTTT
CASSARISGGRTDTQYF
>NA|NA|TRBV6-1|TRBJ1-1
TGTGCCAGTCGTCGGGGGGGGGAAGGGACTGAAGCTTTCTTT
CASRRGGEGTEAFF
>TRBD1|NA|TRBV5-6|TRBJ1-5
TGTGCCAGCAGCTTGGGTGCGACCGACAGGGACAATCAGCCCCAGCATTTT
CASSLGATDRDNQPQHF
>NA|few|TRBV6-1|TRBJ1-4
TGTGCCAGCAGTGAAGTGACAGCAGGAAAACTGTTTTTT
CASSEVTAGKLFF
>NA|NA|TRBV6-1|TRBJ2-7
TGTGCCAGCAGTGAACGTAGGCGGGGTTTCTACGAGCAGTACTTC
CASSERRRGFYEQYF
>TRBD2|NA|TRBV7-3|TRBJ2-2
TGTGCCAGCAGACCCGAGGCGGGGGGTACCGGGGAGCTGTTTTTT
CASRPEAGGTGELFF
>NA|NA|TRBV5-6|TRBJ1-2
TGTGCCAGCAGCTTCCGTGACAGCTATGGCTACACCTTC
CASSFRDSYGYTF
>TRBD2|NA|TRBV9|TRBJ2-5
TGTGCCAGCGGAGGAGCGGGGGTTCAAGAGACCCAGTACTTC
CASGGAGVQETQYF
>NA|NA|TRBV19|TRBJ1-4
TGTGCCAGTAGTACGGGCGGGGCGGCTGAAAAACTGTTTTTT
CASSTGGAAEKLFF
>NA|NA|TRBV7-9|TRBJ1-5
TGTGCCAGCAGCCAGGGCGGAGAGGAAAGCAATCAGCCCCAGCATTTT
CASSQGGEESNQPQHF
>NA|NA|TRBV27|TRBJ1-2
TGTGCCAGCAGTGGTTCGTCGCAGGGGCTTAGGGGCTACACCTTC
CASSGSSQGLRGYTF
>TRBD2|NA|TRBV13|TRBJ2-7
TGTGCCAGCAGCTTCCCTAGCGGGAGGAAAATCGAGCAGTACTTC
CASSFPSGRKIEQYF
>TRBD1|NA|TRBV7-2|TRBJ2-3
TGTGCCAGCAGCTTAGACGCCTTTAGGACAGGGGGCACAGATACGCAGTATTTT
CASSLDAFRTGGTDTQYF
>NA|NA|TRBV5-6|TRBJ2-2
TGTGCCAGCAGCGTCGACAGGAAGGGAACCGGGGAGCTGTTTTTT
CASSVDRKGTGELFF
>NA|NA|TRBV5-6|TRBJ2-1
TGTGCCAGCAGCTTGGGCGTTAATGAGCAGTTCTTC
CASSLGVNEQFF
>NA|NA|TRBV28|TRBJ2-5
TGTGCCAGCAGTTTACCCCTAGGCAGGGTGGAGGGAGAGACCCAGTACTTC
CASSLPLGRVEGETQYF
>NA|NA|TRBV7-2|TRBJ1-3
TGTGCCAGCAGCTTAATGGGGGCAGCACCTGGAAACACCATATATTTT
CASSLMGAAPGNTIYF
>TRBD1|NA|TRBV7-3|TRBJ2-1
TGTGCCAGCAGCAAGGACAGGGGGCTTAATGAGCAGTTCTTC
CASSKDRGLNEQFF
>TRBD2|NA|TRBV5-1|TRBJ2-5
TGCGCCAGCAGCTTAGGAGGGGGACTAGCGGGAGAGACCCAGTACTTC
CASSLGGGLAGETQYF
>NA|few|TRBV2|TRBJ1-3
TGTGCCAGCAGTGAAGGCAGGGGAAACACCATATATTTT
CASSEGRGNTIYF
>NA|many|TRBV6-5|TRBJ2-1
TGTGCCAGCAGTTACGGCGGTGAGCAGTTCTTC
CASSYGGEQFF
>NA|NA|TRBV5-1|TRBJ2-7
TGCGCCAGCAGCTTAGGACGGGATGGGAATTACGAGCAGTACTTC
CASSLGRDGNYEQYF
>NA|NA|TRBV7-8|TRBJ2-2
TGTGCCAGCAGCCCCCTATGGCGGATCGCGAACACCGGGGAGCTGTTTTTT
CASSPLWRIANTGELFF